This TCR beta chain stems from a study of OX40 agonist ivuxolimab in advanced cancers. About the study: Every 2 weeks, patients got intravenous ivuxolimab at one of six dose levels (0.01-10 mg/kg). Patients enrolled in dose escalation were diagnosed with hepatocellular carcinoma, melanoma, renal cell or head and neck cancer. The mean age was approximately 60 years, ranging from about 20 to 85, with about four fifths of participants male. Of the participants, roughly 40% had some prior anti-PD-1, anti-PD-L1 or anti-CTLA-4 therapy, which was allowed.

The CDR3 is 20 amino acids. V gave up 3 bases and J gave up 4 bases; unmatched junction bases: 20. TCRdb's copy holds only in-frame clones and misses some; the assay was immunoSEQ multiplex PCR. The table lists tens of thousands of clones, under 95% of them singletons. Source: CD4+ or CD8+ T cells sorted from blood, taken in a trial of the OX40 agonist ivuxolimab. The chain carries TRBV5-3 and TRBJ2-1, with TRBD2 identical over 9 bases. Being an ORF, TRBV5-3 has a function that is uncertain. This TCR derives from an adult with an advanced solid tumor such as melanoma, head and neck, liver or kidney cancer. DNA for the CDR3: TGTGCCAGAAGCTATCACAGGGGTCTTATAGTAGCGGGAGAGTACAATGAGCAGTTCTTC. It translates to CARSYHRGLIVAGEYNEQFF.